The clone carrying this T cell receptor (beta chain) appeared once. What it recognizes is unknown. Some clones are missing from TCRdb's copy, which holds only in-frame ones; the method was immunoSEQ multiplex PCR. The sample lists tens of thousands of clones; 80% to 95% were seen once. The V gene lost 0 bases and the J gene lost 6 bases, with 10 bases spanning the gap. Germline loops: CDR1 SGHNT, CDR2 YYREEE (reference sequence). This CDR3 has 14 residues. The data are from a study of OX40 agonist ivuxolimab in advanced cancers. The study, taken as a whole, reports: At 0.1 to 3.0 mg/kg and by week 6, CD4+ and CD8+ T cells in the blood had expanded clonally.

The rearrangement links TRBV5-4 to TRBJ2-1; a possible D gene is TRBD2 (5 bases). The TCR was taken from an adult with an advanced solid tumor such as melanoma, head and neck, liver or kidney cancer. The material sequenced was CD4+ or CD8+ T cells sorted from blood, taken in a trial of the OX40 agonist ivuxolimab. The CDR3 nucleotides are TGTGCCAGCAGCTTGGCGGGAACCTTCAATGAGCAGTTCTTC. This gives the protein CASSLAGTFNEQFF.